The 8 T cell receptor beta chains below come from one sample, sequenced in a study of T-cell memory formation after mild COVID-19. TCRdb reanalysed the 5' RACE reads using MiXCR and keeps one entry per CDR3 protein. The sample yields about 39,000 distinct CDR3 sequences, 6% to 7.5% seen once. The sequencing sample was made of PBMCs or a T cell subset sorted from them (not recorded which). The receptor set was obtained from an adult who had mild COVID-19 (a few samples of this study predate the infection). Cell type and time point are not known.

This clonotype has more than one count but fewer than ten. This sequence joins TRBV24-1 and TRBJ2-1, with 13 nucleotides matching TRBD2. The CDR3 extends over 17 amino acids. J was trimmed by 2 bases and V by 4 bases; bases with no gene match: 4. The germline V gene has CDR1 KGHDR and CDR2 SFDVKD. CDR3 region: CATSDPGLAGTYNEQFF. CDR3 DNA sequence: TGTGCCACCAGTGACCCGGGACTAGCGGGGACCTACAATGAGCAGTTCTTC.

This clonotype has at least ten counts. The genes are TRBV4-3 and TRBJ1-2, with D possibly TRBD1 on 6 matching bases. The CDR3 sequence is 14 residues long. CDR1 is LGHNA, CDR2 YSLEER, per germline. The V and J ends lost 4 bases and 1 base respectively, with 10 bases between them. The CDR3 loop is CASSPGTFNYGYTF. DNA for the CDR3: TGCGCCAGCAGCCCCGGGACATTTAACTATGGCTACACCTTC.

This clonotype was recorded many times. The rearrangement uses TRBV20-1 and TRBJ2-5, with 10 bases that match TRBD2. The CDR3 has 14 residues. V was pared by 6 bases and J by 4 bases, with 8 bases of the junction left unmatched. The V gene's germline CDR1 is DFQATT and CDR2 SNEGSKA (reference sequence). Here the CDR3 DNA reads TGCAGTGCGCCTTCTAGCGGGAGACGAGAGACCCAGTACTTC. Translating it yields CSAPSSGRRETQYF.

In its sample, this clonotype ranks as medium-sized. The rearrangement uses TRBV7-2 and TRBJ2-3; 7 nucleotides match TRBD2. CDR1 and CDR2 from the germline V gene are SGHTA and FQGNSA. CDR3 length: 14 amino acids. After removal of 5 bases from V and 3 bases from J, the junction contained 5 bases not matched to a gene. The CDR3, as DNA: TGTGCCAGCAGCCTTACGGGAGGAACAGATACGCAGTATTTT. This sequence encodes CASSLTGGTDTQYF. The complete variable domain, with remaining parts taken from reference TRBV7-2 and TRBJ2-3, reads GAGVSQSPSNKVTEKGKDVELRCDPISGHTALYWYRQSLGQGLEFLIYFQGNSAPDKSGLPSDRFSAERTGGSVSTLTIQRTQQEDSAVYLCASSLTGGTDTQYFGPGTRLTVL.

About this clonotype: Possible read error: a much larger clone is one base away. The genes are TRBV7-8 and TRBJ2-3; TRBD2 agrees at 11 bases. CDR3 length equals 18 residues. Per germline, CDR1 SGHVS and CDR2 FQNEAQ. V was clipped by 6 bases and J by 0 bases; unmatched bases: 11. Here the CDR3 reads CASRLRSLAGGSTDTQYF. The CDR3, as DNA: TGTGCCAGCAGACTCCGTAGCCTAGCGGGGGGTAGCACAGATACGCAGTATTTT.

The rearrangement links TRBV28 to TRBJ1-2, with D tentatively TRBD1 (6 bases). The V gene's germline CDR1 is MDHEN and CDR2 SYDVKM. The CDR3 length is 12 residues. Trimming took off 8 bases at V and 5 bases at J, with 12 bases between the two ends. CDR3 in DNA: TGTGCCAGCCGGATACAGGGTTATGGCTACACCTTC. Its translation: CASRIQGYGYTF.

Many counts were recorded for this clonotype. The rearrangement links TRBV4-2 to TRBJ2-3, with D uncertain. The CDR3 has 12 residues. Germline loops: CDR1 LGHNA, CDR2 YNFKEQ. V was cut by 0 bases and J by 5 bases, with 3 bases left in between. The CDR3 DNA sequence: TGTGCCAGCAGCCAAGATCGAGATACGCAGTATTTT. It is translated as CASSQDRDTQYF.

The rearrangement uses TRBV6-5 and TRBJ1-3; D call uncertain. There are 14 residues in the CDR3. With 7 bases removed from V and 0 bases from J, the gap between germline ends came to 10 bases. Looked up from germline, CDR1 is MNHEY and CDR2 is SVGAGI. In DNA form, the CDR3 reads TGTGCCAGCACCTCGAGCGTCTCTGGAAACACCATATATTTT. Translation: CASTSSVSGNTIYF.